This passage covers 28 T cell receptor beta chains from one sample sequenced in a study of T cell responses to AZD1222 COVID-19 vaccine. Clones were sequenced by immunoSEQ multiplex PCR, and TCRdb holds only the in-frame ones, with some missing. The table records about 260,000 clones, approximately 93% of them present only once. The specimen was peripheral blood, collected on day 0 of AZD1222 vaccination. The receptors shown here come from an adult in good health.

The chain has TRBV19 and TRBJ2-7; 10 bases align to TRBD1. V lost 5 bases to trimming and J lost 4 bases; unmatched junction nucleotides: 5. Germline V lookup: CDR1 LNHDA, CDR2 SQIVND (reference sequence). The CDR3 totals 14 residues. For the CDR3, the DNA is TGTGCCAGTAGTTTACGGGACAGGGGATACGAGCAGTACTTC. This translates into CASSLRDRGYEQYF.

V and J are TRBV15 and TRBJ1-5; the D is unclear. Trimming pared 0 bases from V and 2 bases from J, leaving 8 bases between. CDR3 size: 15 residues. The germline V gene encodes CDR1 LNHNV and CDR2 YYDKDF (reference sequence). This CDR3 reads CATSRDRLGNQPQHF. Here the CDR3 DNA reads TGTGCCACCAGCAGAGATAGACTGGGCAATCAGCCCCAGCATTTT.

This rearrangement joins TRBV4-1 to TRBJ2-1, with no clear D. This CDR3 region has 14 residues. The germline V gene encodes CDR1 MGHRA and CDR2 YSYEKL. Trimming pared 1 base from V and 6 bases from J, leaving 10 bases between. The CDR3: CASSQVGPVNEQFF. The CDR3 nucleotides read TGCGCCAGCAGCCAAGTAGGACCCGTCAATGAGCAGTTCTTC.

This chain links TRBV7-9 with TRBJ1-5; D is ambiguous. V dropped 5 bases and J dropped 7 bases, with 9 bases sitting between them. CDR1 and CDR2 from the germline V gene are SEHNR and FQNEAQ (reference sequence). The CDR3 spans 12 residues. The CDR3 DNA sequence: TGTGCCAGCAGCAACGATATGCAGCCCCAGCATTTT. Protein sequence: CASSNDMQPQHF.

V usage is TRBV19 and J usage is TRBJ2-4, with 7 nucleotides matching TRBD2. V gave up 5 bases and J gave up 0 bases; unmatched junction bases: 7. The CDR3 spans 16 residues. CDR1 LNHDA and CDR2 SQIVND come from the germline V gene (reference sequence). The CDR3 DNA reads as TGTGCCAGTAGTGATCCTAGCGGAATAGCCAAAAACATTCAGTACTTC. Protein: CASSDPSGIAKNIQYF.

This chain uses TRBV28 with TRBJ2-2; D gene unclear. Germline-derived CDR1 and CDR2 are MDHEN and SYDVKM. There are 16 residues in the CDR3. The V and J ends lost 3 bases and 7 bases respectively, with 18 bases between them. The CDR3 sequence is CASSFGVAGYGGELFF. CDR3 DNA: TGTGCCAGCAGTTTTGGGGTCGCAGGATACGGCGGGGAGCTGTTTTTT.

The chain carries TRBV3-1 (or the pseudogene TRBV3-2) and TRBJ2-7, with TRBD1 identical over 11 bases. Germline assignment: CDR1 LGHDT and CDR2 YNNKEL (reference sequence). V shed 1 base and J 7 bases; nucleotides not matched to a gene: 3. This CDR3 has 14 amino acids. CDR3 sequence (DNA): TGTGCCAGCAGCCAAGGGACAGGGGGCGGGGAGCAGTACTTC. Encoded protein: CASSQGTGGGEQYF.

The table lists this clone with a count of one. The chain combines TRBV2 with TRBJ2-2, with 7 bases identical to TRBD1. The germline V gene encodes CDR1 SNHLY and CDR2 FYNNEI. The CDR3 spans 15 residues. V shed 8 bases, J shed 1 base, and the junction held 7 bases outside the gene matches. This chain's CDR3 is CASSRDSGNTGELFF. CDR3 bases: TGTGCCAGCTCCCGGGACAGTGGGAACACCGGGGAGCTGTTTTTT.

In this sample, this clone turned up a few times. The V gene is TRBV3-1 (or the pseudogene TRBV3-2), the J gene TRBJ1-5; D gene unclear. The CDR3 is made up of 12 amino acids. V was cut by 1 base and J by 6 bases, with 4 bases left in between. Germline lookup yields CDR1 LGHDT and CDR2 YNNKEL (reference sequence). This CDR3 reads CASSQGSQPQHF. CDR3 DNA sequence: TGTGCCAGCAGCCAAGGGAGTCAGCCCCAGCATTTT.

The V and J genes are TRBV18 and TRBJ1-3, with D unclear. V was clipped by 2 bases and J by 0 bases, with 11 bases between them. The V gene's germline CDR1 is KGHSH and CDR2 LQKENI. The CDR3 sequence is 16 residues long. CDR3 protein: CASSPDGLLSGNTIYF. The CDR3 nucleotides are TGTGCCAGCTCACCAGACGGACTTCTCTCTGGAAACACCATATATTTT.

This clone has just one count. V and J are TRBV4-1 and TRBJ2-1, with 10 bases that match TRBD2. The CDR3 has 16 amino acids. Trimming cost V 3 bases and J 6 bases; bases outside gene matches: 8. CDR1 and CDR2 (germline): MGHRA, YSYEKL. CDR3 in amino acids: CASSQSGTSEINEQFF. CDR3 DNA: TGCGCCAGCAGCCAGTCCGGGACTAGCGAAATCAATGAGCAGTTCTTC.

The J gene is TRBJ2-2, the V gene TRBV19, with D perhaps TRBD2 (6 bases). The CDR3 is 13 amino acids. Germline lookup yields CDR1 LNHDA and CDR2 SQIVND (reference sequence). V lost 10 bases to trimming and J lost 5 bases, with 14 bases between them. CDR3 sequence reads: CAISGLGTGELFF. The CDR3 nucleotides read TGTGCCATCTCGGGACTCGGGACCGGGGAGCTGTTTTTT.

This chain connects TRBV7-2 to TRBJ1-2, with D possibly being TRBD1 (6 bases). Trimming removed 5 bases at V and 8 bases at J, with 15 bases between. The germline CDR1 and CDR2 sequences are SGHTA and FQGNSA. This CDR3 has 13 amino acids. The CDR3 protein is CASSPQGRLGYTF. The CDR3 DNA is TGTGCCAGCAGCCCCCAGGGGCGATTAGGCTACACCTTC. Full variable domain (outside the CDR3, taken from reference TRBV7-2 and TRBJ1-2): GAGVSQSPSNKVTEKGKDVELRCDPISGHTALYWYRQSLGQGLEFLIYFQGNSAPDKSGLPSDRFSAERTGGSVSTLTIQRTQQEDSAVYLCASSPQGRLGYTFGSGTRLTVV.

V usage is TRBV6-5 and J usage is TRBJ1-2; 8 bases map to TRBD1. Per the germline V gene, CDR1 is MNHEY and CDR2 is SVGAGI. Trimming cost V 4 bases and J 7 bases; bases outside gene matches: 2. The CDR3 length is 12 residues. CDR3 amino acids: CASSSTGGGYTF. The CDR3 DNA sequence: TGTGCCAGCAGTTCTACAGGGGGTGGCTACACCTTC.

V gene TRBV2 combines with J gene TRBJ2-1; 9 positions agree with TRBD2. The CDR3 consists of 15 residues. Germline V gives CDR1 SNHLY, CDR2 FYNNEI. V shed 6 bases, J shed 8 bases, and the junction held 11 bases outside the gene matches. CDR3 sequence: CASRNLAGRTDEQFF. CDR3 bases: TGTGCCAGCAGGAATCTAGCGGGGCGAACAGATGAGCAGTTCTTC.

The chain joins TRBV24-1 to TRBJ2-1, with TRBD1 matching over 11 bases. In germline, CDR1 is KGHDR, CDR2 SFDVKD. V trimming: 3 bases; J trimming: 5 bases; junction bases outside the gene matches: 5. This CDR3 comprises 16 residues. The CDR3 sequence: CATSDPGQGANNEQFF. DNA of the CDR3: TGTGCCACCAGTGATCCAGGACAGGGGGCGAACAATGAGCAGTTCTTC.

The CDR3 reads CASSLWLQGPGPNSPLHF. The CDR3 DNA sequence: TGTGCCAGCAGTTTATGGCTACAGGGGCCCGGGCCAAATTCACCCCTCCACTTT. The rearrangement uses TRBV28 and TRBJ1-6, with TRBD1 matching over 7 bases. The germline V gene encodes CDR1 MDHEN and CDR2 SYDVKM. V shed 0 bases and J 7 bases; nucleotides not matched to a gene: 12. CDR3 length: 18 amino acids.

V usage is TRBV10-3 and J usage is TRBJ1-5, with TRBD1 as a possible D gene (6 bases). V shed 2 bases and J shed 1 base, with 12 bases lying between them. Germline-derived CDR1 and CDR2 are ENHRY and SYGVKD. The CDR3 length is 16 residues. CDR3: CAISEGGGLSNQPQHF. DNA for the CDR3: TGTGCCATCAGTGAGGGAGGGGGGCTAAGCAATCAGCCCCAGCATTTT.

This CDR3 reads CATSDGTSGGYNEQFF. DNA of the CDR3: TGTGCCACCAGTGATGGAACTAGCGGGGGCTACAATGAGCAGTTCTTC. V is TRBV24-1 and J is TRBJ2-1; 11 bases align to TRBD2. The CDR3 is 16 residues long. Germline assignment: CDR1 KGHDR and CDR2 SFDVKD. With V trimmed by 3 bases and J by 3 bases, 3 bases remained unmatched.

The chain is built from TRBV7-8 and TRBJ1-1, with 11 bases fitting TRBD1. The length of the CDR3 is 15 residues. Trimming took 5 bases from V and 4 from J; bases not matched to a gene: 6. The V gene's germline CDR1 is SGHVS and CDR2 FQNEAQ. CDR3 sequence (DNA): TGTGCCAGCAGCGTCGGACAGGGGGCGGCCACTGAAGCTTTCTTT. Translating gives CASSVGQGAATEAFF.

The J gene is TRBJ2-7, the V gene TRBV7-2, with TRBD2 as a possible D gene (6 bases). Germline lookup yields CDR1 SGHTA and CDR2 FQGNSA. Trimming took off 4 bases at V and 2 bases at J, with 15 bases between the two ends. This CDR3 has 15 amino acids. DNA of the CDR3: TGTGCCAGCAGCTCTTGGGGGGATCGGACCTACGAGCAGTACTTC. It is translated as CASSSWGDRTYEQYF. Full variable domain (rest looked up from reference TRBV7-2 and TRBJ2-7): GAGVSQSPSNKVTEKGKDVELRCDPISGHTALYWYRQSLGQGLEFLIYFQGNSAPDKSGLPSDRFSAERTGGSVSTLTIQRTQQEDSAVYLCASSSWGDRTYEQYFGPGTRLTVT.

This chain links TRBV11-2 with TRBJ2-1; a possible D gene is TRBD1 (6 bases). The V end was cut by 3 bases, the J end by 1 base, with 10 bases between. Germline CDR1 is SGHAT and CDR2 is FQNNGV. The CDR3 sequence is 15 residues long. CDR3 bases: TGTGCCAGCAGCTTGGGGCAGGGGTCCTACAATGAGCAGTTCTTC. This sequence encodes CASSLGQGSYNEQFF.

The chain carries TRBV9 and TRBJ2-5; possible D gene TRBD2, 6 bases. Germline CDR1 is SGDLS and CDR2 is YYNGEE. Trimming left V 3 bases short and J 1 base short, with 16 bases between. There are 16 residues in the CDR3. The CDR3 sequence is CASSAHTSSPQETQYF. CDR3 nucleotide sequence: TGTGCCAGCAGCGCCCACACTAGCAGCCCCCAAGAGACCCAGTACTTC.

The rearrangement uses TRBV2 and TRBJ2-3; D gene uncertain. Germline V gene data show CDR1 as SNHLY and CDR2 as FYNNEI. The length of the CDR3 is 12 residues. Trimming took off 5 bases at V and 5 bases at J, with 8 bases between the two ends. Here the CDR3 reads CASSYDGDTQYF. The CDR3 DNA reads TGTGCCAGCAGTTACGACGGAGATACGCAGTATTTT. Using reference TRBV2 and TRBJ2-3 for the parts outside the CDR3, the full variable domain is EPEVTQTPSHQVTQMGQEVILRCVPISNHLYFYWYRQILGQKVEFLVSFYNNEISEKSEIFDDQFSVERPDGSNFTLKIRSTKLEDSAMYFCASSYDGDTQYFGPGTRLTVL.

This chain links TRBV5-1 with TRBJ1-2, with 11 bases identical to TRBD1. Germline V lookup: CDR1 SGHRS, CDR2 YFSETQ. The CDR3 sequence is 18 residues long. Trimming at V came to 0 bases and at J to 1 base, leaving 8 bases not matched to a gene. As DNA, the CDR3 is TGCGCCAGCAGCTTGGAAGGGACAGGGGGAGTACTTAACTATGGCTACACCTTC. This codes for CASSLEGTGGVLNYGYTF.

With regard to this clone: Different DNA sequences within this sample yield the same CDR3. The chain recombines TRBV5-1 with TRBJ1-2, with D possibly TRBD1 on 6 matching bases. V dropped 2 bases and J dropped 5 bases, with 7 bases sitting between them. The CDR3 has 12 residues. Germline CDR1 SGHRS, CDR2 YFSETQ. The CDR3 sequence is CASSFRGYGYTF. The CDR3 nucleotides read TGCGCCAGCAGCTTCAGGGGATATGGCTACACCTTC.

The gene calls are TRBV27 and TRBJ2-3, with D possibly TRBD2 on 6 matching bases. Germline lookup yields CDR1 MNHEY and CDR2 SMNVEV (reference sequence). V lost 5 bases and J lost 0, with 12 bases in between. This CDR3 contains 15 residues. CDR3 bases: TGTGCCAGCAGTACAAAGCGGGCAAGCACAGATACGCAGTATTTT. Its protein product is CASSTKRASTDTQYF.

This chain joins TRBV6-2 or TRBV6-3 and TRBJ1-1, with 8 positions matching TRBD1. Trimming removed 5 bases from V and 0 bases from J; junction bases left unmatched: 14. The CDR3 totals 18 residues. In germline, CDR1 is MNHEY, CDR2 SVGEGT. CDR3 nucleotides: TGTGCCAGCAGTCCCCCTCGACAGGGGTTGACCATGAACACTGAAGCTTTCTTT. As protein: CASSPPRQGLTMNTEAFF.